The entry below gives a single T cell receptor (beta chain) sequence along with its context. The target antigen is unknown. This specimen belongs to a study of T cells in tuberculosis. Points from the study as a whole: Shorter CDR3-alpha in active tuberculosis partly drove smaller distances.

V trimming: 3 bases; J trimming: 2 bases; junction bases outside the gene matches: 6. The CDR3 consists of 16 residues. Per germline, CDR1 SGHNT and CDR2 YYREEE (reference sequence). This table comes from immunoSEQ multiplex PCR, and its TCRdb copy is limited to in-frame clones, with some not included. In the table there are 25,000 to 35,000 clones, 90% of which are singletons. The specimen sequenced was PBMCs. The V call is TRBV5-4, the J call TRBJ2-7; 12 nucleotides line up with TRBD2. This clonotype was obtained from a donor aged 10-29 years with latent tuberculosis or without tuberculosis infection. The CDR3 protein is CASSSGLAGLTYEQYF. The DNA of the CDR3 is TGTGCCAGCAGCTCCGGACTAGCGGGGCTAACCTACGAGCAGTACTTC.